This is a list of T cell receptor beta chains from one sample in a study of Ad26.COV2.S vaccination and SARS-CoV-2 variants. TCRdb keeps only in-frame clones here, not all; method: immunoSEQ multiplex PCR. The sample records roughly 270,000 clones, about 87% being singletons. Material: peripheral blood, obtained in a trial of Ad26.COV2.S vaccine versus placebo. Source of these receptors: a person between 18 and 65 years old who received the Ad26.COV2.S COVID-19 vaccine or a placebo. CDR3s leave out the opening cysteine and the closing phenylalanine or tryptophan. D genes are given only for firm matches. Part of the rows lack a size; the others show once, few, many or a class for expanded clones.

d_call: -; j_call: TRBJ1-2; v_call: TRBV2; clone_size: -; cdr3_aa: ASRKGSTNYGYT
d_call: TRBD2; j_call: TRBJ2-2; v_call: TRBV5-1; clone_size: -; cdr3_aa: ASSLAASGTNTGELF
d_call: TRBD1; j_call: TRBJ1-1; v_call: TRBV7-6; clone_size: -; cdr3_aa: ASRQQGVGTEAF
d_call: -; j_call: TRBJ1-1; v_call: TRBV14; clone_size: once; cdr3_aa: ASSPFGVWNTEAF
d_call: -; j_call: TRBJ1-6; v_call: TRBV28; clone_size: -; cdr3_aa: ASSYDGSSPLH
d_call: -; j_call: TRBJ2-5; v_call: TRBV18; clone_size: few; cdr3_aa: ASSENRAETQY
d_call: -; j_call: TRBJ2-1; v_call: TRBV5-1; clone_size: -; cdr3_aa: ASRIGGSDNEQF
d_call: TRBD2; j_call: TRBJ2-2; v_call: TRBV5-1; clone_size: few; cdr3_aa: ASSLSPLAGGGTGELF
d_call: -; j_call: TRBJ1-2; v_call: TRBV7-2; clone_size: once; cdr3_aa: ASSLGFNGYT
d_call: TRBD2; j_call: TRBJ2-1; v_call: TRBV7-6; clone_size: -; cdr3_aa: ASSRRPSGRAYNEQF
d_call: -; j_call: TRBJ2-2; v_call: TRBV19; clone_size: once; cdr3_aa: ASTYAGLGTGELF
d_call: -; j_call: TRBJ1-5; v_call: TRBV28; clone_size: -; cdr3_aa: ASSLGENHQPQH
d_call: TRBD2; j_call: TRBJ2-1; v_call: TRBV10-1; clone_size: -; cdr3_aa: ASSELAGEGRMEQF
d_call: -; j_call: TRBJ1-4; v_call: TRBV5-6; clone_size: -; cdr3_aa: ASSNNEKLF
d_call: -; j_call: TRBJ1-1; v_call: TRBV6-2/TRBV6-3; clone_size: -; cdr3_aa: ASSYRANTEAF
d_call: -; j_call: TRBJ1-2; v_call: TRBV18; clone_size: -; cdr3_aa: ASSPGRGNYGYT
d_call: -; j_call: TRBJ1-1; v_call: TRBV7-2; clone_size: -; cdr3_aa: ASSAARQQAF
d_call: TRBD1; j_call: TRBJ2-7; v_call: TRBV29-1; clone_size: -; cdr3_aa: SVETGTGDRQQY
d_call: TRBD1; j_call: TRBJ1-6; v_call: TRBV7-3; clone_size: -; cdr3_aa: ASSLNPGGDSPLH
d_call: -; j_call: TRBJ2-2; v_call: TRBV20-1; clone_size: -; cdr3_aa: SAPEMGELF
d_call: -; j_call: TRBJ2-1; v_call: TRBV12-3/TRBV12-4; clone_size: -; cdr3_aa: ASSKDIINEQF
d_call: -; j_call: TRBJ1-2; v_call: TRBV3-1/TRBV3-2; clone_size: -; cdr3_aa: ASSQGPPGNYGYT
d_call: -; j_call: TRBJ1-4; v_call: TRBV6-1; clone_size: once; cdr3_aa: ASSEAPSMDEKLF
d_call: -; j_call: TRBJ1-2; v_call: TRBV5-4; clone_size: once; cdr3_aa: ASSEAPETRGGYT